Given below is one TCR beta chain in context. Its matching antigen is unknown. Donation came from healthy Caucasian individuals in Russia who were aged about 6 to 95. A second PCR of about 7 to 12 cycles used a sample-barcoded 5' primer and a J-beta primer mix. TCRdb reprocessed the 5' RACE reads with MiXCR, giving one entry per CDR3 protein. The sample shows approximately 600,000 distinct CDR3 sequences, under 65% of them seen only once. The data belong to a study of blood T cells in healthy people across ages. Study context: About one barcoded beta molecule was captured per two T cells (by template switching). General study points: Across the age range, TCR beta diversity per million T cells fell in a roughly linear way.

V lost 11 bases, J lost 8 bases, and 21 bases lay in between. The germline V gene encodes CDR1 SEHNR and CDR2 FQNEAQ (reference sequence). The CDR3 runs 14 residues. This chain uses TRBV7-9 with TRBJ2-2; D gene uncertain. Material: blood. The source of this sequence is a man aged 60 to 75 in good health. CDR3 nucleotide sequence: TGTGCCGCCCGGAATAGGGCCCAAGAAGGGGAGCTGTTTTTT. Residues: CAARNRAQEGELFF.